These T cell receptor beta chains were read from a single sample in a study of T cells after somatic rescue of genetic block. Profiling relied on immunoSEQ multiplex PCR, and the TCRdb table lists in-frame clones only, not all of them. The sample holds about 67,000 clones, around 90% seen once. Sequencing was carried out using peripheral blood mononuclear cells (PBMCs). These receptors were obtained from a middle-aged man. Each CDR3 is given with its conserved first and last residue. D genes are given only for firm matches. Clone size is shown for a subset of rows, as once, few, many or a class of expanded clone.

TRBJ2-5 | . | TRBD2 | TRBV5-1 | CASSATPGLAGVETQYF | TGCGCCAGCAGCGCCACCCCCGGGCTAGCGGGAGTGGAGACCCAGTACTTC
TRBJ1-1 | . | . | TRBV29-1 | CSVNIRGIANTEAFF | TGCAGCGTAAATATCAGGGGAATTGCGAACACTGAAGCTTTCTTT
TRBJ2-6 | . | . | TRBV5-5 | CASSLVSPQTAWANVLTF | TGTGCCAGCAGCTTGGTTAGTCCCCAGACAGCCTGGGCCAACGTCCTGACTTTC
TRBJ2-2 | . | TRBD1 | TRBV5-1 | CASSFSISGTENTGELFF | TGCGCCAGCAGCTTTAGTATATCCGGGACAGAGAACACCGGGGAGCTGTTTTTT
TRBJ1-1 | . | . | TRBV2 | CASQGRVNTEAFF | TGTGCCAGCCAGGGACGGGTCAACACTGAAGCTTTCTTT
TRBJ2-7 | . | TRBD1 | TRBV5-1 | CASSAYRLQGAHEQYF | TGCGCCAGCAGCGCCTACCGACTACAGGGGGCTCACGAGCAGTACTTC
TRBJ2-1 | once | . | TRBV4-3 | CASSQSAVGEQFF | TGCGCCAGCAGCCAATCTGCAGTAGGTGAGCAGTTCTTC
TRBJ2-7 | . | TRBD1 | TRBV10-3 | CATAGQGLAYEQYF | TGTGCCACCGCCGGACAGGGGCTAGCCTACGAGCAGTACTTC
TRBJ2-3 | . | . | TRBV28 | CASSLPGITTADTQYF | TGTGCCAGCAGTTTGCCCGGGATTACCACCGCAGATACGCAGTATTTT
TRBJ1-2 | . | TRBD1 | TRBV6-1 | CASTSRDRAIYGYTF | TGTGCCAGCACCTCGAGGGACAGGGCTATCTATGGCTACACCTTC
TRBJ1-2 | . | . | TRBV21-1 | CASSKRRYGYTF | TGTGCCAGCAGCAAGAGACGCTATGGCTACACCTTC
TRBJ2-1 | . | . | TRBV2 | CASSEGVPNEQFF | TGTGCCAGCAGTGAAGGGGTGCCCAATGAGCAGTTCTTC
TRBJ2-7 | . | . | TRBV5-1 | CASSLERAPYEQYF | TGCGCCAGCAGCTTGGAGCGGGCCCCCTACGAGCAGTACTTC
TRBJ2-7 | . | . | TRBV28 | CASSPPRGDSAEQYF | TGTGCCAGCAGTCCCCCCCGCGGGGACAGTGCCGAGCAGTACTTC
TRBJ2-1 | . | . | TRBV5-6 | CASSSRDSQFF | TGTGCCAGCAGCTCGAGGGACTCACAGTTCTTC
TRBJ2-5 | few | . | TRBV5-6 | CASKLTGVGETQYF | TGTGCCAGCAAATTAACCGGAGTTGGAGAGACCCAGTACTTC
TRBJ2-1 | . | . | TRBV7-2 | CASSLGVGGNEQFF | TGTGCCAGCAGCTTAGGAGTAGGTGGGAATGAGCAGTTCTTC
TRBJ2-1 | . | . | TRBV28 | CASSSTVPNEQFF | TGTGCCAGCAGTTCGACAGTCCCCAATGAGCAGTTCTTC
TRBJ2-1 | once | TRBD1 | TRBV4-3 | CASSQVRDRGLIEQFF | TGCGCCAGCAGCCAAGTCCGGGACAGGGGGCTAATTGAGCAGTTCTTC
TRBJ2-1 | . | TRBD2 | TRBV5-4 | CASSSKLSGNTINEQFF | TGTGCCAGCAGCTCCAAACTGAGCGGGAACACGATCAATGAGCAGTTCTTC
TRBJ2-1 | once | . | TRBV5-1 | CASKAQLSYNEQFF | TGCGCCAGCAAAGCCCAGCTATCCTACAATGAGCAGTTCTTC
TRBJ1-3 | . | . | TRBV5-1 | CASSSTTSGNTIYF | TGCGCCAGCAGCTCCACCACTTCTGGAAACACCATATATTTT
TRBJ2-5 | . | TRBD2 | TRBV5-5 | CASSFGGGPPETQYF | TGTGCCAGCAGCTTCGGCGGGGGGCCCCCGGAGACCCAGTACTTC
TRBJ1-5 | . | TRBD1 | TRBV5-8 | CASNPDRVDQPQHF | TGTGCCAGCAACCCGGACAGGGTGGATCAGCCCCAGCATTTT
TRBJ2-7 | . | . | TRBV7-9 | CASSFGAGVDEQYF | TGTGCCAGCAGCTTTGGAGCAGGGGTCGACGAGCAGTACTTC
TRBJ1-4 | . | . | TRBV5-1 | CASSLAGRGAPNEKLFF | TGCGCCAGCAGCTTGGCCGGCAGGGGCGCCCCTAATGAAAAACTGTTTTTT
TRBJ2-1 | once | . | TRBV7-6 | CASSQGNEQFF | TGTGCCAGCAGCCAGGGGAATGAGCAGTTCTTC
TRBJ2-3 | . | . | TRBV5-1 | CASRNRAASTDTQYF | TGCGCCAGCAGGAATAGAGCGGCTAGCACAGATACGCAGTATTTT
TRBJ2-5 | . | TRBD2 | TRBV4-2 | CASSQEYGRPVETQYF | TGTGCCAGCAGCCAAGAATACGGGAGGCCGGTAGAGACCCAGTACTTC
TRBJ1-5 | . | . | TRBV18 | CASSRGGPASNQPQHF | TGTGCCAGTTCCCGGGGGGGGCCGGCTAGCAATCAGCCCCAGCATTTT
TRBJ2-1 | . | TRBD2 | TRBV19 | CASSPGLAMEQFF | TGTGCCAGTAGTCCGGGACTAGCAATGGAGCAGTTCTTC
TRBJ2-7 | . | . | TRBV7-9 | CASSRGYEQYF | TGTGCCAGCAGCCGGGGCTACGAGCAGTACTTC
TRBJ1-4 | . | . | TRBV29-1 | CSVEAPQTTNEKLFF | TGCAGCGTTGAAGCCCCCCAGACAACTAATGAAAAACTGTTTTTT
TRBJ2-7 | . | . | TRBV5-1 | CASSLVGASYEQYF | TGCGCCAGCAGCTTGGTGGGGGCCTCCTACGAGCAGTACTTC
TRBJ2-7 | . | . | TRBV7-2 | CASSSQGEVQYF | TGTGCCAGCAGCTCGCAGGGCGAGGTGCAGTACTTC
TRBJ2-2 | . | . | TRBV7-9 | CASREVGFNTGELFF | TGTGCCAGCAGGGAAGTTGGGTTTAACACCGGGGAGCTGTTTTTT
TRBJ2-2 | . | . | TRBV7-2 | CASSLFLGELFF | TGTGCCAGCAGCTTATTTCTCGGGGAGCTGTTTTTT
TRBJ2-5 | . | . | TRBV7-9 | CASSKEPGDKGETQYF | TGTGCCAGCAGTAAGGAACCGGGAGACAAGGGAGAGACCCAGTACTTC
TRBJ2-7 | . | . | TRBV28 | CASTDSLVEQYF | TGTGCCAGCACGGACAGCCTTGTCGAGCAGTACTTC
TRBJ1-3 | . | . | TRBV30 | CAWSVRRLSDSGNTIYF | TGTGCCTGGAGTGTACGCAGACTCTCGGACTCTGGAAACACCATATATTTT
TRBJ1-1 | once | TRBD1 | TRBV19 | CGSRGLEAFF | TGTGGGAGCAGGGGGCTAGAAGCTTTCTTT
TRBJ2-7 | . | . | TRBV19 | CASSPHRDAGLSYEQYF | TGTGCCAGTAGTCCTCACCGGGACGCTGGTCTATCCTACGAGCAGTACTTC
TRBJ2-5 | . | . | TRBV2 | CASSASVSGETQYF | TGTGCCAGCAGTGCGAGCGTGTCAGGAGAGACCCAGTACTTC
TRBJ1-5 | . | . | TRBV27 | CASSLSTGAGQPQHF | TGTGCCAGCAGTTTATCAACGGGGGCCGGGCAGCCCCAGCATTTT
TRBJ2-3 | . | TRBD2 | TRBV19 | CASAGDGTDTQYF | TGTGCCAGCGCGGGAGATGGCACAGATACGCAGTATTTT
TRBJ1-3 | . | TRBD1 | TRBV30 | CAWSVPGQGFNTIYF | TGTGCCTGGAGTGTACCCGGACAGGGTTTTAACACCATATATTTT
TRBJ2-3 | . | . | TRBV9 | CASSVEGESDTQYF | TGTGCCAGCAGCGTAGAGGGGGAGTCAGATACGCAGTATTTT
TRBJ2-7 | once | . | TRBV7-8 | CASSLGGIGEQYF | TGTGCCAGCAGCTTAGGGGGGATTGGCGAGCAGTACTTC
TRBJ1-2 | . | . | TRBV28 | CASSYDFIGYTF | TGTGCCAGCAGCTATGACTTCATTGGCTACACCTTC
TRBJ1-6 | few | . | TRBV5-6 | CASSLDRNSPLHF | TGTGCCAGCAGCCTCGACAGAAATTCACCCCTCCACTTT
TRBJ2-7 | . | . | TRBV28 | CASTQGGTAGYEQYF | TGTGCCAGCACCCAGGGGGGGACAGCGGGTTACGAGCAGTACTTC